The clone carrying this TCR beta chain showed up just a few times. The target antigen is unknown. In the PCR, 60 Vbeta and 13 Jbeta primers were used. Using immunoSEQ multiplex PCR, the repertoire was profiled, and TCRdb retains in-frame clones only, with some absent. Among tens of thousands of clones listed, roughly 75% were seen once. These data are taken from a study of cytomegalovirus exposure and HLA in healthy donors. Deletions cut 3 bases from V and 6 bases from J, with 17 bases between. This CDR3 region has 14 residues. The germline V gene has CDR1 SQVTM and CDR2 ANQGSEA. Broader study findings: Being productive about 87% or about 30% of the time was typical of most TCR beta V segments in an earlier analysis. Specificity for CMV antigens was confirmed in vitro for a few of the CMV-associated chains.

Sequencing used PBMCs. The sequence came from a woman aged 40 to 50 in good health and CMV-seropositive. This sequence joins TRBV29-1 and TRBJ1-1, with D perhaps matching TRBD1 (6 bases). The DNA for the CDR3 is TGCAGCGTTGATTCTGGGTTTGGGGGCCCTGAAGCTTTCTTT. It specifies CSVDSGFGGPEAFF.